This T cell receptor beta chain originates from a study of blood T cell repertoires in COVID-19. The overall study: The United States, Italy and Spain were the sources of the acute and convalescent COVID-19 samples.

TCRdb's copy holds only in-frame clones and misses some; the assay was immunoSEQ multiplex PCR. Among about 440,000 clones listed, around 89% were seen once. The CDR3 loop spans 19 amino acids. Germline values: CDR1 MNHNS, CDR2 SASEGT. V was pared by 2 bases and J by 2 bases, with 17 bases of the junction left unmatched. The receptor's source is a woman in her 30s with acute or convalescent COVID-19. The sample taken for sequencing was peripheral blood. The V and J genes are TRBV6-1 and TRBJ2-7; 8 nucleotides align to TRBD2. CDR3 DNA sequence: TGTGCCAGCAGTGAACCCCGTCCGGGACTAGGGATGGGGCCCTACGAGCAGTACTTC. It yields the protein CASSEPRPGLGMGPYEQYF.